A few counts support the clone carrying this T cell receptor beta chain. What it binds is not known. This sample was taken from a study of T cells in localized non-small cell lung cancer. Findings of the study overall: T cell clonality was highest in uninvolved adjacent lung, above tumor. Greater blood T cell density accompanied longer overall survival. When the top 100 tumor clones were examined, a median approximately 59 of them also appeared in the adjacent lung, which was paired and uninvolved. Heterogeneity remains possible, as sequencing covered one tumor region only.

This CDR3 has 15 residues. Per the germline V gene, CDR1 is ENHRY and CDR2 is SYGVKD. Trimming shortened V by 0 bases and J by 1 base, and 9 bases separated the two germline ends. Sequenced by immunoSEQ multiplex PCR; TCRdb stores in-frame clones only, minus some. The table has 10,000 to 13,000 clones, roughly half seen once; the top ten hold roughly 4.2%. The sequences come from lymph node tissue, collected before any cancer treatment. The chain uses TRBV10-3 and TRBJ1-1; D gene unclear. The clonotype was recovered from a woman aged 35 to 69 with stage II squamous cell lung carcinoma. DNA for the CDR3: TGTGCCATCAGTGAGTCGATCCGGGGGAACACTGAAGCTTTCTTT. Residues: CAISESIRGNTEAFF.